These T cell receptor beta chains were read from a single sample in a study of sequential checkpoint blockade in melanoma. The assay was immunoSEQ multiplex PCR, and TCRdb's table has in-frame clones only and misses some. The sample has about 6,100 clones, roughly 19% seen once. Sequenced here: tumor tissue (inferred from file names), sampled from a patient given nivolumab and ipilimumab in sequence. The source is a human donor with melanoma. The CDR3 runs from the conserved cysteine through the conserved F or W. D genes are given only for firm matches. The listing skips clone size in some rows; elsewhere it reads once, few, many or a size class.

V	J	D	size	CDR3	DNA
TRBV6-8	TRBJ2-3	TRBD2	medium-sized	CASTRGGSDTQYF	TGTGCCAGCACGCGGGGGGGGTCAGATACGCAGTATTTT
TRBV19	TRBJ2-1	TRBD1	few	CASERKTGNTYNEQFF	TGTGCCAGTGAAAGAAAGACAGGGAACACCTACAATGAGCAGTTCTTC
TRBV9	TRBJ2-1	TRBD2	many	CASSFSGGAFGNEQFF	TGTGCCAGCAGCTTTAGCGGGGGGGCCTTCGGCAATGAGCAGTTCTTC
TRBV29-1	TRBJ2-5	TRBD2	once	CSLNIAGGQETQYF	TGCAGCCTAAATATAGCGGGGGGGCAAGAGACCCAGTACTTC
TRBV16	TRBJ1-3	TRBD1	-	CASSQGTGSGNTIYF	TGTGCCAGCAGCCAGGGGACAGGCTCTGGAAACACCATATATTTT
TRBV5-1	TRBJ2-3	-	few	CASSFGQEGTDTQYF	TGCGCCAGCAGCTTCGGTCAGGAAGGCACAGATACGCAGTATTTT
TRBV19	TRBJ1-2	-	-	CASSSSWRGGGYTF	TGTGCCAGTAGTTCCAGTTGGAGGGGTGGTGGCTACACCTTC
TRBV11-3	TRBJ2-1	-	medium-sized	CASSPALGVHNEQFF	TGTGCCAGCAGCCCAGCGCTGGGGGTCCACAATGAGCAGTTCTTC
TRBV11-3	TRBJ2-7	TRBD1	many	CASSPVGQGTYEQYF	TGTGCCAGCAGCCCCGTCGGACAGGGGACCTACGAGCAGTACTTC
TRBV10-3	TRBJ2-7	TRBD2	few	CAISEPRSGGSYEQYF	TGTGCCATCAGTGAGCCAAGAAGCGGGGGGAGTTACGAGCAGTACTTC
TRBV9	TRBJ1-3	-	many	CASGRQATGNTIYF	TGTGCCAGCGGTAGACAGGCGACAGGAAACACCATATATTTT
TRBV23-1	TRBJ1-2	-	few	CASSLEGSGGYTF	TGCGCCAGCAGCTTGGAGGGCTCTGGGGGCTACACCTTC
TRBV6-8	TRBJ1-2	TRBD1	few	CASSGQGIGYTF	TGTGCCAGCAGCGGACAGGGAATTGGCTACACCTTC
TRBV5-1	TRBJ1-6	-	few	CASSDKFGVTYNSPLHF	TGCGCCAGCAGCGACAAGTTTGGGGTGACTTATAATTCACCCCTCCACTTT
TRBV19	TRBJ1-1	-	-	CASSSIRRSQMNTEAFF	TGTGCCAGTAGCTCGATTCGTAGGTCTCAGATGAACACTGAAGCTTTCTTT
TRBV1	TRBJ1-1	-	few	CASSQGTGNTEAFF	TGCGCCAGCAGCCAAGGGACAGGGAACACTGAAGCTTTCTTT
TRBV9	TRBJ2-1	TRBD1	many	CASRTTGGNEQFF	TGTGCCAGCAGAACAACAGGGGGGAATGAGCAGTTCTTC
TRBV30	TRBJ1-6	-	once	CAWSFRGSPLHF	TGTGCCTGGAGTTTCAGGGGCTCACCCCTCCACTTT
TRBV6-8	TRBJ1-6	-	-	CASSYGDYNSPLHF	TGTGCCAGCAGTTACGGGGACTATAATTCACCCCTCCACTTT
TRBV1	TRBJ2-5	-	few	CASSQDRGDGRAQYF	TGCGCCAGCAGCCAAGATAGGGGCGATGGGAGGGCCCAGTACTTC